This entry lists 19 T cell receptor beta chains sequenced from one sample in a study of identical twins. TCRdb used MiXCR to reprocess the 5' RACE reads, holding one entry per CDR3 protein. The sample has 570,000 or so distinct CDR3 sequences, nearly 10% seen once. This sample was shared with a second study, whose subject was yellow fever vaccine responses in identical twins.

Sequencing was performed on PBMCs. These receptors all stem from a young woman in good health.

This clonotype was detected a few times. The gene calls are TRBV27 and TRBJ2-1; D is perhaps TRBD2 (8 bases). This CDR3 region has 16 residues. The V end lost 0 bases, the J end lost 7 bases, and 16 bases lay between the germline ends. The V gene's germline CDR1 is MNHEY and CDR2 SMNVEV (reference sequence). The CDR3 coding sequence is TGTGCCAGCAGTTTATCTAGCGGGACAGTAGCAAATGAGCAGTTCTTC. Its protein product is CASSLSSGTVANEQFF.

The chain joins TRBV2 to TRBJ2-5, with a possible D match to TRBD2 (5 bases). The V and J ends lost 7 bases and 5 bases respectively, with 14 bases between them. CDR1 and CDR2 (germline): SNHLY, FYNNEI. The CDR3 is 13 residues long. The CDR3 DNA reads as TGTGCCAGCATGAGGGAGTTTTTGGAGACCCAGTACTTC. It yields the protein CASMREFLETQYF.

V and J are TRBV20-1 and TRBJ2-7, with unresolved D. Germline values: CDR1 DFQATT, CDR2 SNEGSKA (reference sequence). The V end lost 4 bases, the J end lost 3 bases, and 13 bases lay between the germline ends. CDR3 size: 13 residues. The CDR3 sequence: CSAMVRFDYEQYF. The CDR3 bases are TGCAGTGCTATGGTGAGGTTCGACTACGAGCAGTACTTC.

This clonotype was recorded a few times. The chain carries TRBV15 and TRBJ2-7; 12 nucleotides match TRBD2. The germline gives CDR1 LNHNV, CDR2 YYDKDF (reference sequence). V dropped 0 bases and J dropped 0; count of bases not matched to a gene: 6. The length of the CDR3 is 18 residues. CDR3 DNA: TGTGCCACCAGCAGAGATGTAGGACTAGCGGGATTCTCCTACGAGCAGTACTTC. Amino acid sequence: CATSRDVGLAGFSYEQYF.

This clonotype was counted ten times or more. The chain recombines TRBV4-3 with TRBJ2-1; D not certain. This CDR3 spans 14 amino acids. The V gene's germline CDR1 is LGHNA and CDR2 YSLEER. The ends were cut back, 0 bases at V and 4 bases at J, with 7 bases in the middle. CDR3 sequence (DNA): TGCGCCAGCAGCCAAGATCGCTTTTACAATGAGCAGTTCTTC. Its protein is CASSQDRFYNEQFF.

Many counts were recorded for this clonotype. The chain recombines TRBV5-1 with TRBJ2-5; 16 bases agree with TRBD2. The CDR3 loop spans 16 amino acids. Unmatched junction bases numbered 1, after V lost 3 bases and J lost 2 bases. Germline V gene data show CDR1 as SGHRS and CDR2 as YFSETQ. The CDR3 DNA is TGCGCCAGCAGCTGGGGACTAGCGGGAGGGCAAGAGACCCAGTACTTC. This gives the protein CASSWGLAGGQETQYF.

The rearrangement links TRBV7-3 to TRBJ2-2; D unresolved. The CDR3 is made up of 12 amino acids. V shed 1 base and J shed 7 bases, with 4 bases lying between them. Per germline, CDR1 SGHTA and CDR2 FQGTGA. CDR3 protein: CASSLKDGELFF. Here the CDR3 DNA reads TGTGCCAGCAGCTTAAAGGACGGGGAGCTGTTTTTT.

In its sample, this clonotype was seen a few times. The gene calls are TRBV12-3 or TRBV12-4 and TRBJ1-4, with TRBD1 as a possible D gene (6 bases). Trimming left V 5 bases short and J 7 bases short, with 17 bases between. CDR3 length equals 15 residues. The CDR3 reads CASSTGVGASEKLFF. As DNA, the CDR3 is TGTGCCAGCAGTACGGGTGTGGGGGCTAGTGAAAAACTGTTTTTT.

The chain uses TRBV5-1 and TRBJ2-5, with TRBD2 matching 10 bases. The CDR3 length is 16 residues. Trimming removed 5 bases from V and 3 bases from J; junction bases left unmatched: 10. Germline-derived CDR1 and CDR2 are SGHRS and YFSETQ. The CDR3 DNA is TGCGCCAGCAGTACGGGTGGAACTAGCGGGGAAGAGACCCAGTACTTC. It is translated as CASSTGGTSGEETQYF. The whole variable domain, filled in from reference TRBV5-1 and TRBJ2-5, reads KAGVTQTPRYLIKTRGQQVTLSCSPISGHRSVSWYQQTPGQGLQFLFEYFSETQRNKGNFPGRFSGRQFSNSRSEMNVSTLELGDSALYLCASSTGGTSGEETQYFGPGTRLLVL.

This clonotype was observed many times. The chain carries TRBV7-2 and TRBJ1-4; D gene uncertain. The V gene lost 4 bases and the J gene lost 0 bases, with 9 bases spanning the gap. The CDR3 runs 15 residues. In germline, CDR1 is SGHTA, CDR2 FQGNSA. CDR3 in amino acids: CASSYKKATNEKLFF. Written as DNA, the CDR3 is TGTGCCAGCAGCTATAAAAAAGCAACTAATGAAAAACTGTTTTTT.

Ten or more counts support this clonotype. The V call is TRBV12-3 or TRBV12-4, the J call TRBJ1-3; D unclear. The CDR3 extends over 16 amino acids. V gave up 5 bases and J gave up 0 bases, with 14 bases separating them. The CDR3 spells CASSKTGPSSGNTIYF. In nucleotides, the CDR3 is TGTGCCAGCAGTAAAACCGGGCCGAGCTCTGGAAACACCATATATTTT.

This clonotype was detected only a few times. The DNA of the CDR3 is TGTGCCAGCAGTGACAGGGGACTGGTGTGGCAGTACTTC. Translation: CASSDRGLVWQYF. The chain recombines TRBV6-2 or TRBV6-3 with TRBJ2-7, with 8 bases fitting TRBD1. Germline loops: CDR1 MNHEY, CDR2 SVGEGT. J was trimmed by 9 bases and V by 5 bases; bases with no gene match: 9. The CDR3 length is 13 residues.

In this sample, this clonotype turned up many times. The rearrangement links TRBV6-1 to TRBJ1-1; TRBD1 aligns across 9 bases. The length of the CDR3 is 13 residues. Germline CDR1 is MNHNS and CDR2 is SASEGT. V lost 6 bases, J lost 10 bases, and 9 bases stayed unmatched. CDR3 protein: CASRDDRGDRAFF. As DNA, the CDR3 is TGTGCCAGCAGAGACGACAGGGGGGATCGAGCTTTCTTT.

This clonotype was seen many times. This rearrangement joins TRBV7-9 to TRBJ2-1; TRBD2 aligns across 9 bases. CDR1 and CDR2 (germline): SEHNR, FQNEAQ (reference sequence). The length of the CDR3 is 14 residues. The J segment lost 4 bases and the V segment lost 6 bases, leaving 4 bases of the junction unmatched. For the CDR3, the DNA is TGTGCCAGCAGAATAGCGGGAGTGTACAATGAGCAGTTCTTC. It translates to CASRIAGVYNEQFF.

Only a few counts were recorded for this clonotype. The DNA of the CDR3 is TGTGCCACCAGTGATTCTGGACAGGGGGGAACTGAAGCTTTCTTT. Protein sequence: CATSDSGQGGTEAFF. This chain links TRBV24-1 with TRBJ1-1, with TRBD1 identical over 10 bases. V shed 2 bases, J shed 5 bases, and the junction held 4 bases outside the gene matches. The germline CDR1 and CDR2 sequences are KGHDR and SFDVKD. This CDR3 comprises 15 residues.

The sample holds a few counts of this clonotype. V and J are TRBV5-6 and TRBJ2-5, with TRBD1 matching 12 bases. J gave up 4 bases and V 4 bases, and 8 bases lay outside the gene matches. This CDR3 has 16 residues. Germline CDR1 and CDR2: SGHDT and YYEEEE. In DNA, the CDR3 is TGTGCCAGCAGCGCCTACCGGGACAGGGGGCTAGAGACCCAGTACTTC. Protein: CASSAYRDRGLETQYF.

The sample holds a few counts of this clonotype. The chain is built from TRBV7-2 and TRBJ2-1; 11 nucleotides line up with TRBD2. V lost 5 bases and J lost 7; bases outside the gene matches: 13. This CDR3 region has 17 residues. Germline V gene lookup returns CDR1 SGHTA and CDR2 FQGNSA. The CDR3: CASSPPFSGGAGNEQFF. For the CDR3, the DNA is TGTGCCAGCAGCCCCCCGTTTAGCGGGGGGGCCGGAAATGAGCAGTTCTTC. Full variable domain (rest looked up from reference TRBV7-2 and TRBJ2-1): GAGVSQSPSNKVTEKGKDVELRCDPISGHTALYWYRQSLGQGLEFLIYFQGNSAPDKSGLPSDRFSAERTGGSVSTLTIQRTQQEDSAVYLCASSPPFSGGAGNEQFFGPGTRLTVL.

The CDR3 sequence is CASSTQGTGWHEQYF. DNA for the CDR3: TGTGCCAGCAGCACCCAAGGGACAGGGTGGCACGAGCAGTACTTC. The J gene is TRBJ2-7, the V gene TRBV3-1, with 9 bases fitting TRBD1. The CDR3 is made up of 15 amino acids. V lost 5 bases, J lost 5 bases, and 10 bases stayed unmatched. From germline, CDR1 is LGHDT and CDR2 YNNKEL (reference sequence).

This clonotype appeared many times. The V gene is TRBV7-8, the J gene TRBJ1-5; a weak D match, TRBD1 (5 bases). Germline V gene sequence: CDR1 SGHVS, CDR2 FQNEAQ. The CDR3 spans 16 residues. V was clipped by 1 base and J by 4 bases, with 14 bases between them. The DNA for the CDR3 is TGTGCCAGCAGCTTAGGTCAGGCCGGGGGGAATCAGCCCCAGCATTTT. Its protein is CASSLGQAGGNQPQHF.